This TCR beta chain was observed in a study of shared clonotypes between healthy human individuals. TCRdb's table, derived via immunoSEQ multiplex PCR, lists solely in-frame clones and lacks some. Of 2 million or so clones in the sample, over 85% were seen once. Material: naive CD4+ T cells sorted from blood. As for subset: CD45RA+ positively selected. This TCR was recovered from a man aged 18 to 29 in good health.

The CDR3 region is CASSYSRRGHFYEQYF. The CDR3 nucleotides are TGTGCCAGCAGTTACTCACGCAGGGGGCATTTCTACGAGCAGTACTTC. The rearrangement links TRBV6-5 to TRBJ2-7; TRBD1 aligns across 8 bases. Germline assignment: CDR1 MNHEY and CDR2 SVGAGI. The CDR3 runs to 16 residues. The ends lost 0 bases at V and 3 bases at J; junction bases unmatched: 7.